These 12 T cell receptor beta chains originate from one sample sequenced in a study of blood T cell repertoires in COVID-19. Assay: immunoSEQ multiplex PCR; the TCRdb copy retains only in-frame clones and omits some. The table lists 300,000 or so clones, around nine tenths of them singletons. Sequenced: peripheral blood. These receptors came from a man in his sixties or seventies with acute or convalescent COVID-19.

The V gene is TRBV5-4, the J gene TRBJ2-1; 10 positions match TRBD1. J was trimmed by 3 bases and V by 4 bases; bases with no gene match: 4. The CDR3 contains 15 residues. CDR1 is SGHNT and CDR2 is YYREEE in the germline V gene (reference sequence). CDR3 DNA sequence: TGTGCCAGCAGCGGGGGACAGGGGAGCTACAATGAGCAGTTCTTC. It is translated as CASSGGQGSYNEQFF.

The chain has TRBV7-3 and TRBJ1-1; D is perhaps TRBD1 (5 bases). Germline-derived CDR1 and CDR2 are SGHTA and FQGTGA. The CDR3 covers 13 residues. Trimming took off 5 bases at V and 3 bases at J, with 10 bases between the two ends. In nucleotides, the CDR3 is TGTGCCAGCAGCCCCCCGGGGGACACTGAAGCTTTCTTT. As protein: CASSPPGDTEAFF.

The count of this clone is one. The chain is built from TRBV27 and TRBJ1-2; TRBD1 matches 10 bases. The CDR3 length is 13 residues. The J segment lost 9 bases and the V segment lost 5 bases, leaving 6 bases of the junction unmatched. Germline assignment: CDR1 MNHEY and CDR2 SMNVEV (reference sequence). CDR3 sequence: CASSGTGVLSYTF. The CDR3 nucleotides read TGTGCCAGCAGTGGGACAGGGGTTTTGAGCTACACCTTC.

The chain is built from TRBV6-5 and TRBJ1-2, with 8 bases lining up with TRBD1. The CDR3 totals 14 residues. Germline-derived CDR1 and CDR2 are MNHEY and SVGAGI. The ends lost 2 bases at V and 7 bases at J; junction bases unmatched: 6. The CDR3 bases are TGTGCCAGCAGTTACGGGACAGGATCGGGTGGCTACACCTTC. This encodes CASSYGTGSGGYTF.

This clone occurred once. The chain joins TRBV7-9 to TRBJ1-6; a weak D match, TRBD1 (5 bases). Between the trimmed V and J ends, which lost 1 base and 8 bases, there was a span of 9 bases. CDR1 is SEHNR, CDR2 FQNEAQ, per germline (reference sequence). There are 14 residues in the CDR3. This CDR3 reads CASSLGQNYSPLHF. In DNA, the CDR3 is TGTGCCAGCAGCTTAGGACAGAATTATTCACCCCTCCACTTT.

This chain joins TRBV9 and TRBJ1-2; the D gene is possibly TRBD1 (5 bases). Between the trimmed V and J ends, which lost 4 bases and 4 bases, there was a span of 14 bases. The CDR3 has 14 residues. CDR1 is SGDLS and CDR2 is YYNGEE in the germline V gene. The CDR3 is CASSPPTGGYGYTF. CDR3 DNA sequence: TGTGCCAGCAGCCCCCCTACAGGTGGCTATGGCTACACCTTC. Full variable domain (remainder filled in from reference TRBV9 and TRBJ1-2): DSGVTQTPKHLITATGQRVTLRCSPRSGDLSVYWYQQSLDQGLQFLIQYYNGEERAKGNILERFSAQQFPDLHSELNLSSLELGDSALYFCASSPPTGGYGYTFGSGTRLTVV.

In its sample, this clone was seen once. The chain links TRBV10-3 to TRBJ2-7; 10 bases line up with TRBD1. Germline values: CDR1 ENHRY, CDR2 SYGVKD. This CDR3 region has 15 residues. Trimming cost V 4 bases and J 0 bases; bases outside gene matches: 3. The CDR3 DNA reads TGTGCCATCAGTGCCGGGACAGGGGACTCCTACGAGCAGTACTTC. Its protein product is CAISAGTGDSYEQYF.

J is TRBJ1-1 and V is TRBV3-1 (or the pseudogene TRBV3-2); unclear D gene. V lost 4 bases to trimming and J lost 2 bases, with 8 bases between them. This CDR3 is built from 13 residues. In germline, CDR1 is LGHDT, CDR2 YNNKEL (reference sequence). The CDR3 DNA follows: TGTGCCAGCAGCCCGGGTTTTAACACTGAAGCTTTCTTT. It is translated as CASSPGFNTEAFF.

In this sample, this clone turned up once. The V gene is TRBV11-3, the J gene TRBJ2-2, with 9 nucleotides matching TRBD2. With 4 bases clipped from V and 6 bases from J, the junction kept 6 bases outside the gene matches. The CDR3 extends over 15 amino acids. Germline CDR1 and CDR2: SGHNT and YENEEA. CDR3 bases: TGTGCCAGCAGCTCCGGGGCGGGGGGGGCCGGGGAGCTGTTTTTT. As protein: CASSSGAGGAGELFF. Filled out from reference TRBV11-3 and TRBJ2-2, the complete variable domain reads EAGVVQSPRYKIIEKKQPVAFWCNPISGHNTLYWYLQNLGQGPELLIRYENEEAVDDSQLPKDRFSAERLKGVDSTLKIQPAELGDSAVYLCASSSGAGGAGELFFGEGSRLTVL.

The rearrangement uses TRBV27 and TRBJ2-3; TRBD2 aligns across 9 bases. J was trimmed by 5 bases and V by 4 bases; bases with no gene match: 7. Germline V CDR1 and CDR2: MNHEY, SMNVEV (reference sequence). The CDR3 length is 15 residues. The CDR3 nucleotides read TGTGCCAGCAGTTCCGCGGGAGGGCCAATAGATACGCAGTATTTT. It yields the protein CASSSAGGPIDTQYF.

The chain is built from TRBV7-9 and TRBJ1-2; D is undetermined. This CDR3 has 12 amino acids. Per the germline V gene, CDR1 is SEHNR and CDR2 is FQNEAQ (reference sequence). V gave up 1 base and J gave up 2 bases, with 2 bases separating them. Written as DNA, the CDR3 is TGTGCCAGCAGCTTAGTAAACTATGGCTACACCTTC. It is translated as CASSLVNYGYTF.

J is TRBJ2-1 and V is TRBV2; D may be TRBD1 (6 bases). The CDR3 extends over 15 amino acids. Germline V lookup: CDR1 SNHLY, CDR2 FYNNEI. V dropped 7 bases and J dropped 10 bases, with 23 bases sitting between them. This CDR3 reads CASNDRQANSGEQFF. The CDR3 nucleotides read TGTGCCAGCAACGACAGACAGGCGAATAGTGGCGAGCAGTTCTTC.